A few counts support the clone carrying this T cell receptor beta chain. The target antigen is unknown. The 5'RACE template-switching step produced TCR cDNA and added a universal primer site and UMIs. TCRdb re-derived calls from the 5' RACE reads in MiXCR, one entry per CDR3 protein. The data show some 500,000 distinct CDR3 sequences, around an eighth seen once. The data derive from a study of T cells after yellow fever vaccination. Study conclusions and caveats: Although most clonotypes did not, a small share appeared in both CD4 and CD8 compartments.

The CDR3 loop spans 17 amino acids. CDR1 and CDR2 from the germline V gene are SGHRS and YFSETQ. V was trimmed by 4 bases and J by 0 bases, leaving 16 bases between them. This chain joins TRBV5-1 and TRBJ2-2, with D perhaps TRBD1 or TRBD2 (5 bases each). Sequenced here: PBMCs, sampled on the day of the yellow fever booster vaccination. The receptor was derived from a young man who received the YFV17D yellow fever vaccine. This chain's CDR3 is CASSPTMGVSNTGELFF. As DNA, the CDR3 is TGCGCCAGCAGCCCTACGATGGGGGTTTCGAACACCGGGGAGCTGTTTTTT.